This T cell receptor beta chain stems from a study of T cells after yellow fever vaccination. This clonotype occurred many times. J lost 3 bases, V lost 7 bases, and 7 bases had no gene match. The CDR3 is 14 residues long. Germline CDR1 reads ENHRY; CDR2 reads SYGVKD. TCRdb independently ran MiXCR on the 5' RACE reads; one entry per CDR3 protein. This table has some 250,000 distinct CDR3 sequences, about 3.7% appearing once. This sequence joins TRBV10-3 and TRBJ1-2; 8 bases line up with TRBD1. Specimen: PBMCs, collected 15 days after the yellow fever booster vaccination. This TCR derives from a young man who received the YFV17D yellow fever vaccine. In DNA form, the CDR3 reads TGTGCCATCATGGGACAGGCGAAGGACTATGGCTACACCTTC. Translation gives CAIMGQAKDYGYTF.